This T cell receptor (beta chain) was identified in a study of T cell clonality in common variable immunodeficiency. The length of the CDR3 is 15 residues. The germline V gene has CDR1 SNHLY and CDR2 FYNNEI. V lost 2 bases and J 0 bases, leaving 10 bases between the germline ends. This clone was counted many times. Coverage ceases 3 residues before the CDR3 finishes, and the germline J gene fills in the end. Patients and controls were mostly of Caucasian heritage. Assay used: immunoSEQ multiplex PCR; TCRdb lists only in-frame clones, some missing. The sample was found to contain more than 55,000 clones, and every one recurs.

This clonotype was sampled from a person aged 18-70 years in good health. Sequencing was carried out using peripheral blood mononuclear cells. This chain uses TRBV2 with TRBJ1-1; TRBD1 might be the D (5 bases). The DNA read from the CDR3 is TGTGCCAGCAGTGAAAGGGGCCAAGTGAACACTGAA. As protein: CASSERGQVNTE. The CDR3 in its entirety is CASSERGQVNTEAFF.